These T cell receptor beta chains were read from a single sample in a study of cytomegalovirus exposure and HLA in healthy donors. Sequencing was performed with immunoSEQ multiplex PCR; in TCRdb, only in-frame clones are kept and a portion is missing. The sample records approximately 160,000 clones, approximately 79% being singletons. Input material: PBMCs. The receptors were sampled from a male donor in good health and CMV-seronegative. The CDR3 runs from the conserved cysteine through the conserved F or W. Each record gives: clone size, D gene, J gene, V gene, CDR3 DNA, CDR3 protein. D genes are given only for firm matches. Size is stated for part of the rows, as once, few or many counts, or as a class when the clone is expanded.

abundance: NA
d_gene: TRBD1
j_gene: TRBJ2-7
v_gene: TRBV4-1
CDR3nt: TGCGCCAGCAGCGATACCGGGACAGGGGCCTACGAGCAGTACTTC
CDR3aa: CASSDTGTGAYEQYF

abundance: few
d_gene: NA
j_gene: TRBJ2-7
v_gene: TRBV6-1
CDR3nt: TGTGCCAGCAGTGAACCGGGTCGAAGCTACGAGCAGTACTTC
CDR3aa: CASSEPGRSYEQYF

abundance: NA
d_gene: TRBD1
j_gene: TRBJ1-2
v_gene: TRBV27
CDR3nt: TGTGCCAGCAAAGGACAGGGAGAAGGCTACACCTTC
CDR3aa: CASKGQGEGYTF

abundance: NA
d_gene: NA
j_gene: TRBJ1-3
v_gene: TRBV7-2
CDR3nt: TGTGCCAGCAGCTTAGACGGGTACTCTGGAAACACCATATATTTT
CDR3aa: CASSLDGYSGNTIYF

abundance: NA
d_gene: TRBD1
j_gene: TRBJ1-4
v_gene: TRBV7-2
CDR3nt: TGTGCCAGCAGGAAGGACAGGGGGGACGAAAAACTGTTTTTT
CDR3aa: CASRKDRGDEKLFF

abundance: once
d_gene: TRBD2
j_gene: TRBJ2-3
v_gene: TRBV13
CDR3nt: TGTGCCAGCATAACTAGCGGGGGGGCGGATACGCAGTATTTT
CDR3aa: CASITSGGADTQYF

abundance: few
d_gene: NA
j_gene: TRBJ1-2
v_gene: TRBV7-8
CDR3nt: TGTGCCAGCAGCCCCGGAGTGACTGAGAACTATGGCTACACCTTC
CDR3aa: CASSPGVTENYGYTF

abundance: NA
d_gene: NA
j_gene: TRBJ1-1
v_gene: TRBV4-1
CDR3nt: TGCGCCAGCAGCCATCCGGGACTGGGGAACACTGAAGCTTTCTTT
CDR3aa: CASSHPGLGNTEAFF

abundance: NA
d_gene: NA
j_gene: TRBJ1-2
v_gene: TRBV7-9
CDR3nt: TGTTCCAGCAGCCCTCAACAGGGAAACTATGGCTACACCTTC
CDR3aa: CSSSPQQGNYGYTF

abundance: NA
d_gene: NA
j_gene: TRBJ1-3
v_gene: TRBV11-2
CDR3nt: TGTGCCAGCAGCTTACTAGGCTCTGGAAACACCATATATTTT
CDR3aa: CASSLLGSGNTIYF

abundance: few
d_gene: NA
j_gene: TRBJ1-2
v_gene: TRBV4-3
CDR3nt: TGCGCCAGCAGCCAAGATCAGTCAGGGATCTATGGCTACACCTTC
CDR3aa: CASSQDQSGIYGYTF

abundance: NA
d_gene: TRBD1
j_gene: TRBJ1-2
v_gene: TRBV6-6
CDR3nt: TGTGCCAGCAGTTATTCCCAGGGGGCGAATGGCTACACCTTC
CDR3aa: CASSYSQGANGYTF

abundance: NA
d_gene: NA
j_gene: TRBJ1-2
v_gene: TRBV11-2
CDR3nt: TGTGCCAGCAGCTTAGGCGGAGGCTATGGCTACACCTTC
CDR3aa: CASSLGGGYGYTF

abundance: NA
d_gene: TRBD2
j_gene: TRBJ2-1
v_gene: TRBV5-1
CDR3nt: TGCGCCAGCAGCAACGGGACTAGCGTCTACAATGAGCAGTTCTTC
CDR3aa: CASSNGTSVYNEQFF

abundance: NA
d_gene: NA
j_gene: TRBJ2-1
v_gene: TRBV29-1
CDR3nt: TGCAGCGCCAGGTTCTACAATGAGCAGTTCTTC
CDR3aa: CSARFYNEQFF

abundance: once
d_gene: TRBD2
j_gene: TRBJ2-5
v_gene: TRBV2
CDR3nt: TGTGCCAGCACGCGACTAGCGGGGGCCTCCCAAGAGACCCAGTACTTC
CDR3aa: CASTRLAGASQETQYF

abundance: NA
d_gene: NA
j_gene: TRBJ2-7
v_gene: TRBV2
CDR3nt: TGTGCCAGCAGTGAAGGCGACTACGAGCAGTACTTC
CDR3aa: CASSEGDYEQYF

abundance: few
d_gene: NA
j_gene: TRBJ2-7
v_gene: TRBV11-3
CDR3nt: TGTGCCAGCTGTCCAACAGGGATGGGCGAGCAGTACTTC
CDR3aa: CASCPTGMGEQYF

abundance: once
d_gene: NA
j_gene: TRBJ2-3
v_gene: TRBV19
CDR3nt: TGTGCCAGTAGTATAGCTGGTCGTCCCGGTGGCACAGATACGCAGTATTTT
CDR3aa: CASSIAGRPGGTDTQYF

abundance: NA
d_gene: NA
j_gene: TRBJ1-1
v_gene: TRBV18
CDR3nt: TGTGCCAGCTCACCCCTGGGCGTGAACACTGAAGCTTTCTTT
CDR3aa: CASSPLGVNTEAFF

abundance: NA
d_gene: NA
j_gene: TRBJ1-5
v_gene: TRBV30
CDR3nt: TGTGCCTGGAGTGTACGACGGGGTCAGCCCCAGCATTTT
CDR3aa: CAWSVRRGQPQHF

abundance: NA
d_gene: NA
j_gene: TRBJ2-5
v_gene: TRBV4-3
CDR3nt: TGCGCCAGCAGCCATTCAAGACAGGCATCCCAAGAGACCCAGTACTTC
CDR3aa: CASSHSRQASQETQYF

abundance: NA
d_gene: TRBD2
j_gene: TRBJ2-1
v_gene: TRBV9
CDR3nt: TGTGCCAGCAGCGATAGCGGGAGTCGGTACAATGAGCAGTTCTTC
CDR3aa: CASSDSGSRYNEQFF